This T cell receptor beta chain was recorded in a study of molecular identifiers for immune sequencing clone quantification. The study, taken as a whole, reports: Clones exceeding 20 RNA copies carried over 97% of effector molecules but under 1% of naive-cell molecules. Spiked Jurkat TCR RNA originating from one cell could reportedly be identified amid around 1 million naive cells.

The V segment lost 3 bases and the J segment 3 bases; nucleotides outside the gene matches: 13. Germline assignment: CDR1 SGHVS and CDR2 FNYEAQ. The length of the CDR3 is 19 residues. This clonotype came up a few times. The antigen remains undetermined. Sorted cell numbers of about 19,000 to 1,000,000, with 10%, 30% or 50% RNA, served as input for naive CD8 libraries. Naive CD8 T cells, phenotype CD8+CD4-CCR7+CD45RA+, were sorted. TCRdb redid the calling of the PCR reads with MiXCR, one entry per CDR3 protein. The repertoire holds approximately 590,000 distinct CDR3 sequences, with about 25% as singletons.

The receptor's source is a human donor in good health. Some libraries in this study had Jurkat cell RNA spiked in. Sequenced input: naive CD8+ T cells from blood, with Jurkat cell RNA spiked in. Described subset: FACS-sorted CD8+CD4-CCR7+CD45RA+ naive T cells. The chain combines TRBV7-6 with TRBJ2-3, with 12 positions matching TRBD2. CDR3 protein: CASSFRASGGAGGTDTQYF. CDR3 sequence (DNA): TGTGCCAGCAGCTTCCGGGCTAGCGGGGGGGCCGGGGGAACAGATACGCAGTATTTT.